These 13 T cell receptor beta chains were all obtained from the same sample, sequenced in a study of blood T cell repertoires in COVID-19. Sequencing was performed with immunoSEQ multiplex PCR; in TCRdb, only in-frame clones are kept and a portion is missing. The sample gives over 150,000 clones, roughly 94% of which show up once; 0.6% to 0.9% is in the top ten. The source material was peripheral blood. The receptors stem from a man aged 25 to 45 with COVID-19, enrolled during active disease.

As to this clone: Other nucleotide sequences from this sample produce the same CDR3. The rearrangement joins TRBV18 to TRBJ1-4; possibly TRBD1 for D (5 bases). The CDR3 is 15 residues long. CDR1 is KGHSH and CDR2 is LQKENI in the germline V gene. V was cut by 3 bases and J by 0 bases, with 8 bases left in between. CDR3 sequence (DNA): TGTGCCAGCTCACCGCAGGGTACAACTAATGAAAAACTGTTTTTT. Protein product: CASSPQGTTNEKLFF.

The chain links TRBV9 to TRBJ2-3; 8 nucleotides match TRBD2. Germline-derived CDR1 and CDR2 are SGDLS and YYNGEE. J was trimmed by 6 bases and V by 0 bases; bases with no gene match: 12. The CDR3 length is 17 residues. The CDR3 nucleotides read TGTGCCAGCAGCGTAGAGGTCGGGGGGGTGGTTTCGGATACGCAGTATTTT. Amino acids: CASSVEVGGVVSDTQYF.

The chain recombines TRBV9 with TRBJ2-3, with D perhaps matching TRBD1 (5 bases). V was trimmed by 5 bases and J by 3 bases, leaving 25 bases between them. The CDR3 loop spans 18 amino acids. CDR1 is SGDLS, CDR2 YYNGEE, per germline. The CDR3: CASSPRLPGRDITDTQYF. The CDR3 region has the DNA TGTGCCAGCAGTCCCAGGCTACCGGGCAGGGATATAACAGATACGCAGTATTTT. The variable domain in full, with the rest retrieved from reference TRBV9 and TRBJ2-3, is DSGVTQTPKHLITATGQRVTLRCSPRSGDLSVYWYQQSLDQGLQFLIQYYNGEERAKGNILERFSAQQFPDLHSELNLSSLELGDSALYFCASSPRLPGRDITDTQYFGPGTRLTVL.

J is TRBJ1-2 and V is TRBV29-1, with 12 bases fitting TRBD1. CDR1 is SQVTM and CDR2 is ANQGSEA in the germline V gene. V lost 2 bases to trimming and J lost 5 bases; unmatched junction nucleotides: 6. This CDR3 comprises 15 residues. The CDR3 nucleotides are TGCAGCGTTGAACCGGGACAGGGGGCACGGTATGGCTACACCTTC. It is translated as CSVEPGQGARYGYTF. Variable domain in full (rest from reference TRBV29-1 and TRBJ1-2): SAVISQKPSRDICQRGTSLTIQCQVDSQVTMMFWYRQQPGQSLTLIATANQGSEATYESGFVIDKFPISRPNLTFSTLTVSNMSPEDSSIYLCSVEPGQGARYGYTFGSGTRLTVV.

This chain links TRBV18 with TRBJ1-1; no firm D call. This CDR3 contains 13 residues. V was pared by 4 bases and J by 5 bases, with 11 bases between. CDR1 is KGHSH, CDR2 LQKENI, per germline. The CDR3 DNA reads as TGTGCCAGCTCACTCCCCGGCAGGACTGAAGCTTTCTTT. Its translation: CASSLPGRTEAFF.

This chain joins TRBV5-1 and TRBJ1-2; unclear D gene. Germline V gene sequence: CDR1 SGHRS, CDR2 YFSETQ. V shed 3 bases and J shed 3 bases, with 9 bases lying between them. The CDR3 is 13 amino acids. In DNA, the CDR3 is TGCGCCAGCAGCTCCTCGGGTGACTATGGCTACACCTTC. It is translated as CASSSSGDYGYTF.

With respect to this clone: Other DNA sequences in the sample encode the same CDR3. This chain connects TRBV13 to TRBJ2-3, with no clear D. From germline, CDR1 is PRHDT and CDR2 FYEKMQ (reference sequence). V lost 3 bases to trimming and J lost 6 bases, with 4 bases between them. The CDR3 is made up of 11 amino acids. CDR3 sequence: CASSLADTQYF. Here the CDR3 DNA reads TGTGCCAGCAGCTTGGCCGATACGCAGTATTTT.

This clone appeared a single time. The chain employs TRBV5-1 and TRBJ1-1; D unresolved. CDR1 is SGHRS, CDR2 YFSETQ, per germline. V was clipped by 4 bases and J by 1 base, with 14 bases between them. The CDR3 has 15 residues. CDR3 nucleotides: TGCGCCAGCAGCCCGATAGGAGGGTGGAACACTGAAGCTTTCTTT. This translates into CASSPIGGWNTEAFF.

This clone was recorded once. The chain combines TRBV6-5 with TRBJ2-3, with 10 bases identical to TRBD1. With 5 bases clipped from V and 4 bases from J, the junction kept 6 bases outside the gene matches. CDR3 length: 15 amino acids. CDR1 and CDR2 (germline): MNHEY, SVGAGI. The DNA of the CDR3 is TGTGCCAGCAGTCTCCCGGGACAGGGGTCAGATACGCAGTATTTT. Its translation: CASSLPGQGSDTQYF.

V usage is TRBV5-5 and J usage is TRBJ1-1, with TRBD1 as a possible D gene (6 bases). With 3 bases removed from V and 10 bases from J, the gap between germline ends came to 13 bases. The germline CDR1 and CDR2 sequences are SGHKS and YYEKEE (reference sequence). The CDR3 sequence is 12 residues long. In DNA form, the CDR3 reads TGTGCCAGCAGCTACACAGGGACCGCAGCTTTCTTT. Its translation is CASSYTGTAAFF.

This clone was detected a few times. The gene calls are TRBV6-5 and TRBJ1-2; D unclear. The V gene lost 10 bases and the J gene lost 4 bases, with 13 bases spanning the gap. The CDR3 consists of 12 residues. Germline CDR1 is MNHEY and CDR2 is SVGAGI. The CDR3, as DNA: TGTGCCAACCCCCGGGGATTCTATGGCTACACCTTC. This encodes CANPRGFYGYTF.

The chain recombines TRBV2 with TRBJ1-6; 8 bases are shared with TRBD1. V shed 4 bases and J 7 bases; nucleotides not matched to a gene: 6. The CDR3 runs to 15 residues. Germline V gives CDR1 SNHLY, CDR2 FYNNEI. The CDR3 nucleotides read TGTGCCAGCAGTGCTCGACAGGGGAGGAATTCACCCCTCCACTTT. Protein: CASSARQGRNSPLHF.

The chain is built from TRBV10-1 and TRBJ1-4, with D uncertain. Germline-derived CDR1 and CDR2 are WNHNN and SYGVQD (reference sequence). CDR3 length equals 15 residues. V shed 2 bases and J shed 6 bases, with 13 bases lying between them. The CDR3 DNA reads TGCGCCAGCAGTGAGGGTCAGGCCTTCGATGAAAAACTGTTTTTT. Encoded protein: CASSEGQAFDEKLFF.